This section outlines one T cell receptor beta chain sequence together with its context. The data originate from a study of blood T cell repertoires in COVID-19. V gave up 7 bases and J gave up 2 bases, with 20 bases separating them. CDR1 MDHEN and CDR2 SYDVKM come from the germline V gene. This CDR3 comprises 16 residues. In the original workflow: By means of reference gene primer amplification, nucleated cell counts were estimated. Data came from immunoSEQ multiplex PCR; TCRdb stores just in-frame clones and leaves some out. That table supplies the V and J calls and clone size; D and trimming were determined from the DNA. The sample holds over 250,000 clones, about 89% seen once.

V and J are TRBV28 and TRBJ1-1; weak D call: TRBD1 (6 bases). Sequencing input: PBMCs or T cells enriched from blood (not recorded which). The clonotype comes from a woman aged 25 to 45 who had recovered from COVID-19. DNA for the CDR3: TGTGCCAGCAAACTTCACACAGGGCTGCTTAACACTGAAGCTTTCTTT. This sequence encodes CASKLHTGLLNTEAFF.